This is a list of T cell receptor beta chains from one sample in a study of T cell responses to AZD1222 COVID-19 vaccine. Assay used: immunoSEQ multiplex PCR; TCRdb lists only in-frame clones, some missing. Of more than 85,000 clones listed, roughly 92% are singletons. This sample comprised peripheral blood, obtained on day 0 of AZD1222 vaccination. Receptors were obtained from an adult in good health. Both conserved end residues are part of each CDR3. The order of the fields is V gene, J gene, clone size, CDR3 protein. For some rows the clone size is stated as once, few or many, or as a class when expanded; others skip it.

TRBV6-5	TRBJ1-2	NA	CASSPPGGWYGYTF
TRBV27	TRBJ1-3	NA	CASSFSESGNTIYF
TRBV7-2	TRBJ2-5	NA	CASSFRVPGQKETQYF
TRBV15	TRBJ1-4	NA	CATSRDGGTNEKLFF
TRBV28	TRBJ1-1	NA	CASGDRDITNTEAFF
TRBV21-1	TRBJ1-1	NA	CARRGTSEAFF
TRBV6-5	TRBJ2-2	NA	CASTKVGTNTGELFF
TRBV5-1	TRBJ1-2	NA	CASSLVGTGYGYGYTF
TRBV11-3	TRBJ2-1	NA	CASSLGDRGGNEQFF
TRBV30	TRBJ1-6	NA	CAWNAQQGSPLHF
TRBV3-1/TRBV3-2	TRBJ2-6	NA	CASSERGRGRGGANVLTF
TRBV30	TRBJ1-2	NA	CAWSVGYGYTF
TRBV27	TRBJ2-1	NA	CASSDSYNEQFF
TRBV3-1/TRBV3-2	TRBJ1-2	NA	CASSQRAGSYGYTF
TRBV28	TRBJ2-3	few	CASSNRKEGTDTQYF
TRBV27	TRBJ1-2	NA	CASTPVYGYTF
TRBV14	TRBJ1-2	few	CASSFYNYGYTF
TRBV11-3	TRBJ1-1	NA	CASSPGTGVRTEAFF
TRBV9	TRBJ1-1	NA	CASSPDPLEAFF
TRBV7-3	TRBJ1-2	NA	CASSPGGPGYGYTF
TRBV29-1	TRBJ1-2	NA	CSDNEVYGYTF
TRBV3-1/TRBV3-2	TRBJ2-7	NA	CASSPGTGGYEQYF
TRBV27	TRBJ1-1	NA	CASSFREGTEAFF
TRBV7-2	TRBJ1-5	NA	CASSFWTGVGEPQHF
TRBV7-2	TRBJ2-2	NA	CASSLELIRTGGNTGELFF
TRBV6-5	TRBJ1-5	NA	CASGGASQPQHF
TRBV5-5	TRBJ1-1	NA	CASSLGVNTEAFF